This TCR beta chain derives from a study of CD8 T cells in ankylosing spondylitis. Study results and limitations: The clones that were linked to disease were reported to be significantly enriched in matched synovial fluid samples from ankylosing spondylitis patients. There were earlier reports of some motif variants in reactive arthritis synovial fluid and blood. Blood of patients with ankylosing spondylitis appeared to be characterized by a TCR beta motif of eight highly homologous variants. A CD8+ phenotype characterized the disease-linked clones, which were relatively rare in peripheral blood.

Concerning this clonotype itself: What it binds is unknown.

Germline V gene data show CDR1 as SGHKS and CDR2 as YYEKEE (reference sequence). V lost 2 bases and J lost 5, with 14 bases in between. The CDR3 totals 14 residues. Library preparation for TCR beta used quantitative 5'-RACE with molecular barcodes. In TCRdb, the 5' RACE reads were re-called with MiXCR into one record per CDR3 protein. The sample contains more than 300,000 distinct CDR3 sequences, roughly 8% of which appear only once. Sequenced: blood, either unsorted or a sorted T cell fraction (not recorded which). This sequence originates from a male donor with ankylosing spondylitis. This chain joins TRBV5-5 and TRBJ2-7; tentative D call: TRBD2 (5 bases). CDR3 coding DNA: TGTGCCAGCAGCTTAGCGGCCCGTTTGAACGAGCAGTACTTC. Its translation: CASSLAARLNEQYF. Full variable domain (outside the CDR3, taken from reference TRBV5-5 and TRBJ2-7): DAGVTQSPTHLIKTRGQQVTLRCSPISGHKSVSWYQQVLGQGPQFIFQYYEKEERGRGNFPDRFSARQFPNYSSELNVNALLLGDSALYLCASSLAARLNEQYFGPGTRLTVT.